This TCR beta chain is drawn from a study of T cells in Graves' hyperthyroidism and ophthalmopathy. Notes on the study in general: Ophthalmopathy was predicted by the model a median of 6.5 months ahead of onset. Most clonotypes that expanded in the thyroid above 0.001 also showed up in blood.

As to this clonotype: Antigen unknown.

Lactation, pregnancy, other autoimmune disease or uncontrolled infection led to exclusion of patients. Around 10 ml fresh peripheral blood yielded the PBMCs. TCR beta CDR3 regions were amplified from RNA transcripts. When the TCR CDR3 underwent first-round RT-PCR, the HTBI primer set was used. TCRdb processed the multiplex PCR reads anew with MiXCR; each CDR3 protein has one entry. Altogether around 700,000 distinct CDR3 sequences are present, roughly 20% being singletons, with the ten largest covering over 15%. This TCR was recovered from a woman between 45 and 65 years old with Graves' hyperthyroidism that later progressed to Graves' ophthalmopathy. The source material was blood.

The CDR3 DNA follows: TGTGCCAGCAGTACGACCCCGGGGGGGGGCCACAATGAGCAGTTCTTC. Residues: CASSTTPGGGHNEQFF. The rearrangement uses TRBV6-2 or TRBV6-3 and TRBJ2-1, with 8 bases lining up with TRBD2. Unmatched junction bases numbered 11, after V lost 5 bases and J lost 5 bases. Germline lookup yields CDR1 MNHEY and CDR2 SVGEGT. CDR3 length: 16 amino acids.